This T cell receptor beta chain is from a study of blood T cell repertoires in COVID-19 (dated by TCRdb to about 2020). Describing the broader study: Collaborator samples came from the United States, Italy and Spain and covered acute and convalescent phases of COVID-19. The prospective study material was composed of cDNA or gDNA derived from T cells, B-cell-depleted T cells, or PBMCs. Deeply sampled blood TCRbeta repertoires from subjects exposed to, actively infected with, or recovered from COVID-19 were included in the dataset. The repertoires were released in a freely available public database meant as a resource for research on the immune response to SARS-CoV-2. The samples were drawn from the first 160 participants of the ongoing ImmuneRACE study and from 1,254 subjects provided by 6 global collaborators. The sample metadata nearly always contained a de-identified subject ID, COVID-19 status, age in years and sex. Where available, HLA class I and class II types were taken from metadata supplied by the sample provider and were not determined by assay-based typing. Results the study describes overall, beyond this receptor: The amount of clinical and demographic metadata varied by source and participant and was provided uncurated.

Enrolling through a virtual design, the prospective study's participants ranged in age from roughly 18 to 95 years and lived across 24 United States geographic areas. To assign participants to cohorts, the prospective study relied on clinical history that participants themselves reported in a screening survey and a study questionnaire. In the prospective study, whole blood, serum and a nasopharyngeal or oropharyngeal swab were collected from each participant by mobile phlebotomists. Prospective study participants could optionally give additional blood draws and questionnaires over an approximately 2-month period. Prospective study blood samples were shipped either frozen or at room temperature before DNA extraction. TCRbeta CDR3 regions were amplified from genomic DNA using the immunoSEQ Assay, a bias-controlled multiplex PCR. Per the authors' processing: Within the assay, amplification of reference gene primers was used to estimate how many nucleated cells each sample contained. To quantify the absolute abundance of each unique TCRbeta CDR3 rearrangement, sequence reads were collapsed and filtered. Productive Simpson clonality was computed per sample as the square root of Simpson's diversity index over productive rearrangements. Entries here come from immuneACCESS through TCRdb and include only in-frame sequences with V and J called. Some clones fail to appear in such tables; in the studies checked, an unresolved V gene covers under half of the shortfall, and the cause of the remainder is unknown. That table gives V, J and clone size, and the DNA gave D and trimming. The sample contains approximately 290,000 clones, nearly 90% of them found a single time. Approximately 4% of the sample goes to the ten largest clones.

Concerning this clone: The antigen this receptor binds is unknown. No much larger clone exists at a distance of one base, and base qualities are not known.

The source material was PBMCs or T cells enriched from blood (not recorded which). This sequence originates from a woman in her late teens or twenties with acute COVID-19.

CDR3 region: CASTETGNSPLHF. The sequence in DNA is TGTGCCAGTACAGAGACAGGGAATTCACCCCTCCACTTT. The receptor chain draws on TRBV19 and TRBJ1-6, with 7 bases in between that match TRBD1. Per the germline V gene (reference sequence), LNHDA is the CDR1 and SQIVND is the CDR2. Trimmed from V: 7 bases; trimmed from J: 7 bases; junction bases lacking a gene match: 4. From the cysteine through the phenylalanine, the CDR3 covers 13 amino acids. The read is trimmed to its CDR3 DNA, 39 bases read in frame from base 1.